These 10 T cell receptor beta chains share one sample of origin, sequenced in a study of T cell repertoires in cytomegalovirus infection. Using its own MiXCR run on the reads, TCRdb lists one record per CDR3 protein. This table holds some 150,000 distinct CDR3 sequences, about 25% found once. Material for sequencing was PBMCs. Every receptor here comes from a human donor in good health (CMV status not recorded). Some clones in this sample may be carry-over from other donors' samples.

V and J are TRBV28 and TRBJ1-4; D is unclear. Per germline, CDR1 MDHEN and CDR2 SYDVKM. The CDR3 is 14 residues long. The V and J ends lost 6 bases and 5 bases respectively, with 13 bases between them. CDR3 in amino acids: CASSLELINEKLFF. The CDR3 region has the DNA TGTGCCAGCAGCTTGGAACTAATAAATGAAAAACTGTTTTTT.

The rearrangement uses TRBV7-6 and TRBJ1-1; D is ambiguous. V lost 5 bases to trimming and J lost 0 bases, with 10 bases between them. The germline V gene has CDR1 SGHVS and CDR2 FNYEAQ. The CDR3 is 14 amino acids. The CDR3 here is CASSPGYLNTEAFF. DNA for the CDR3: TGTGCCAGCAGCCCAGGCTACTTGAACACTGAAGCTTTCTTT.

The chain links TRBV27 to TRBJ1-2; D may be TRBD1 (5 bases). Trimming took 2 bases from V and 6 from J, leaving 19 bases between them. The CDR3 length is 16 residues. Germline loops: CDR1 MNHEY, CDR2 SMNVEV (reference sequence). The CDR3 region has the DNA TGTGCCAGCAGTTTAACAGGCCCTTTCCCTCGGGATGGCTACACCTTC. It codes for CASSLTGPFPRDGYTF.

There are a few counts of this clonotype. The chain uses TRBV28 and TRBJ1-2; D uncertain. V was pared by 5 bases and J by 8 bases, with 18 bases between. The CDR3 covers 14 residues. Germline V gene data show CDR1 as MDHEN and CDR2 as SYDVKM. In DNA form, the CDR3 reads TGTGCCAGCAGTGCCGTCACCCCACGCTTAGGCTACACCTTC. This encodes CASSAVTPRLGYTF.

The chain couples TRBV4-2 to TRBJ1-2; D is undetermined. Per the germline V gene, CDR1 is LGHNA and CDR2 is YNFKEQ. CDR3 size: 15 residues. V was cut by 1 base and J by 4 bases, with 13 bases left in between. This chain's CDR3 is CASSQGSDGIYGYTF. DNA of the CDR3: TGTGCCAGCAGCCAAGGAAGTGACGGGATCTATGGCTACACCTTC.

This clonotype has just a few counts. V usage is TRBV6-1 and J usage is TRBJ2-5; 8 positions agree with TRBD2. This CDR3 has 13 amino acids. The V gene's germline CDR1 is MNHNS and CDR2 SASEGT. The V gene end was trimmed by 8 bases and the J gene end by 5 bases; junction bases not matched to a gene: 7. The chain's CDR3 is CASWEAGEETQYF. The CDR3 region has the DNA TGTGCCAGCTGGGAAGCGGGAGAGGAGACCCAGTACTTC.

The rearrangement uses TRBV28 and TRBJ2-4, with TRBD1 matching 8 bases. CDR1 is MDHEN, CDR2 SYDVKM, per germline. With V trimmed by 2 bases and J by 7 bases, 13 bases remained unmatched. This CDR3 is 17 amino acids long. CDR3 residues: CASSLGGAGGAGNIQYF. The CDR3 DNA sequence: TGTGCCAGCAGTTTAGGAGGGGCAGGGGGCGCAGGGAACATTCAGTACTTC.

The sample holds a few counts of this clonotype. The V and J genes are TRBV29-1 and TRBJ2-1; TRBD2 aligns across 10 bases. CDR1 and CDR2 (germline): SQVTM, ANQGSEA. The CDR3 spans 13 residues. V trimming: 2 bases; J trimming: 10 bases; junction bases outside the gene matches: 5. This CDR3 is CSVESGGAGEQFF. CDR3 in DNA: TGCAGCGTTGAAAGCGGGGGGGCCGGGGAGCAGTTCTTC.

This clonotype was picked up many times. The chain is built from TRBV7-2 and TRBJ1-4; no clear D gene. Looked up from germline, CDR1 is SGHTA and CDR2 is FQGNSA. The V end lost 1 base, the J end lost 2 bases, and 8 bases lay between the germline ends. The CDR3 runs 15 residues. CDR3 DNA: TGTGCCAGCAGCTTAGTTCCGGGGACTAATGAAAAACTGTTTTTT. Encoded protein: CASSLVPGTNEKLFF.

This clonotype appeared a single time. The chain is built from TRBV20-1 and TRBJ2-2; D is unresolved. The length of the CDR3 is 14 residues. Per germline, CDR1 DFQATT and CDR2 SNEGSKA (reference sequence). V lost 6 bases and J lost 2, with 13 bases in between. CDR3 protein: CSALDIFNTGELFF. In DNA, the CDR3 is TGCAGTGCCCTTGACATCTTTAACACCGGGGAGCTGTTTTTT.